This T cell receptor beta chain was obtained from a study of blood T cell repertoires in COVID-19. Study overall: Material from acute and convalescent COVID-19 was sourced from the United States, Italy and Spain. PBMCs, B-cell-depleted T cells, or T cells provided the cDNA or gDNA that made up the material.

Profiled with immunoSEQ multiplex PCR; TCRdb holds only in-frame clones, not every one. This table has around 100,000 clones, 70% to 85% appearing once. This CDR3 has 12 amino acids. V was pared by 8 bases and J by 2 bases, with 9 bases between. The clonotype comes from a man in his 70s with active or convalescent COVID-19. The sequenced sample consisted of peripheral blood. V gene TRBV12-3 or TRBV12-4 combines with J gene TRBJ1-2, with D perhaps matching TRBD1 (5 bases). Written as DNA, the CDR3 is TGTGCCAGCGGGGCCGGGAACTATGGCTACACCTTC. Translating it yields CASGAGNYGYTF.